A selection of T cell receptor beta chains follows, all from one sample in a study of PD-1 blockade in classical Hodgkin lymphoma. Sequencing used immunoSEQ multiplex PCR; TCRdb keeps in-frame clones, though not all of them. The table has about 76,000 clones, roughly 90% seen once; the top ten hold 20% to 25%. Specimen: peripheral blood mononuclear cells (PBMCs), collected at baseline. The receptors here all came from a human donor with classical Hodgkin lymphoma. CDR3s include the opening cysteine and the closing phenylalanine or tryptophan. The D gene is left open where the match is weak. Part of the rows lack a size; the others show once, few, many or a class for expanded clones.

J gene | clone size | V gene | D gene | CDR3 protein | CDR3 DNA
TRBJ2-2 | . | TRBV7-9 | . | CASTPQATNTGELFF | TGTGCCAGCACCCCACAGGCTACGAACACCGGGGAGCTGTTTTTT
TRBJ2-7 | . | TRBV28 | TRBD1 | CASSLYGQGASSSYEQYF | TGTGCCAGCAGTTTGTACGGACAGGGGGCGAGTAGCTCCTACGAGCAGTACTTC
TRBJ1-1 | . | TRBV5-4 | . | CASGDRWGTEAFF | TGTGCCAGCGGGGATCGATGGGGCACTGAAGCTTTCTTT
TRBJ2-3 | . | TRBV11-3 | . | CASSLDSTDTQYF | TGTGCCAGCAGCTTAGACAGTACAGATACGCAGTATTTT
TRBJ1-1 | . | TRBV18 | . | CASSPTGLMNTEAFF | TGTGCCAGCTCACCCACAGGGCTCATGAACACTGAAGCTTTCTTT
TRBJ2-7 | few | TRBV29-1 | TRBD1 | CSVGTGGFNEQYF | TGCAGCGTTGGAACAGGGGGGTTCAACGAGCAGTACTTC
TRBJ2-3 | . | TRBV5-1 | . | CASSLQRSSTDTQYF | TGCGCCAGCAGCTTACAGAGATCTAGCACAGATACGCAGTATTTT
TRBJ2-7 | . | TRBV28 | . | CASSFGRGAYEQYF | TGTGCCAGCAGTTTTGGCAGGGGGGCCTACGAGCAGTACTTC
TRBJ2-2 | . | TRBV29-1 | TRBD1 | CSVGPGGRGTGELFF | TGCAGCGTTGGGCCAGGGGGCCGCGGCACCGGGGAGCTGTTTTTT
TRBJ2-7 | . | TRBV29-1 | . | CSATKDRKSYEQYF | TGCAGCGCCACCAAGGACAGAAAGTCCTACGAGCAGTACTTC
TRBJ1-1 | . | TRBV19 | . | CASSPYGDTEAFF | TGTGCCAGTAGTCCCTACGGGGACACTGAAGCTTTCTTT
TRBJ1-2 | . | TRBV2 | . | CASSESHQGYTF | TGTGCCAGCAGTGAATCCCATCAAGGCTACACCTTC
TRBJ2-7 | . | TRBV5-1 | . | CASSSPKDYEQYF | TGCGCCAGCAGCTCACCTAAAGACTACGAGCAGTACTTC
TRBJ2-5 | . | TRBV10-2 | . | CASSEQGDYQETQYF | TGCGCCAGCAGTGAGCAGGGGGACTACCAAGAGACCCAGTACTTC
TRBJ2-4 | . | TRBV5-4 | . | CASSSSATADSKNIQYF | TGTGCCAGCAGCTCCTCGGCTACGGCGGACAGCAAAAACATTCAGTACTTC
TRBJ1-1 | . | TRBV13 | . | CASSLPLGENTEAFF | TGTGCCAGCAGCTTACCATTAGGGGAGAACACTGAAGCTTTCTTT
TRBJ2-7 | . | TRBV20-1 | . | CSAREGYEQYF | TGCAGTGCTAGAGAAGGGTACGAGCAGTACTTC
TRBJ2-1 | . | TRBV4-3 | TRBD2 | CASSQDQRLAGREQFF | TGCGCCAGCAGCCAAGACCAAAGACTAGCGGGAAGGGAGCAGTTCTTC
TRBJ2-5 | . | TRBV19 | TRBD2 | CASSPGLAEPGPETQYF | TGTGCCAGTTCCCCGGGACTAGCGGAACCCGGCCCAGAGACCCAGTACTTC
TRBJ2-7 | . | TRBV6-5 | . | CASSNTGEQYF | TGTGCCAGCAGTAATACGGGCGAGCAGTACTTC
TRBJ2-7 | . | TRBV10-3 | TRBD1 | CAISDQIGTDEQYF | TGTGCCATCAGTGATCAGATCGGGACAGACGAGCAGTACTTC
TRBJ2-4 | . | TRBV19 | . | CASSIPGGWKNIQYF | TGTGCCAGTAGTATCCCAGGGGGGTGGAAAAACATTCAGTACTTC
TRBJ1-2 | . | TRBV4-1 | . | CASSQEDRRNYGYTF | TGCGCCAGCAGCCAAGAGGATAGACGGAACTATGGCTACACCTTC
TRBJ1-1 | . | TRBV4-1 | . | CASSPSFLRVLNTEAFF | TGCGCCAGCAGCCCCTCTTTTCTCAGGGTACTCAACACTGAAGCTTTCTTT
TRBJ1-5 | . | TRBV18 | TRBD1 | CASSPTTLGRGRQPQHF | TGTGCCAGCTCTCCAACCACCTTGGGCAGGGGGCGTCAGCCCCAGCATTTT
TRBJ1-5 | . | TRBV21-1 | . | CASSKLQGNQPQHF | TGTGCCAGCAGCAAGCTCCAGGGCAATCAGCCCCAGCATTTT
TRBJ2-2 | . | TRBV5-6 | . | CASSARQGWFAGELFF | TGTGCCAGCAGCGCCCGCCAGGGCTGGTTTGCCGGGGAGCTGTTTTTT
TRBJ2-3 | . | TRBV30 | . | CAWSVGNTGKGTDTQYF | TGTGCCTGGAGTGTAGGGAATACCGGGAAAGGCACAGATACGCAGTATTTT
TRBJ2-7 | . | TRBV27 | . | CASSFEYGGPYEQYF | TGTGCCAGCAGTTTTGAGTATGGGGGGCCCTACGAGCAGTACTTC
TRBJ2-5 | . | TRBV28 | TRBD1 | CASSATGVLETQYF | TGTGCCAGCAGTGCAACAGGGGTCCTAGAGACCCAGTACTTC
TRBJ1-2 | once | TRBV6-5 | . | CASSLSGNNYGYTF | TGTGCCAGCAGCCTATCCGGGAACAACTATGGCTACACCTTC
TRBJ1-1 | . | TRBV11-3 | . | CASSPGGGNTEAFF | TGTGCCAGCAGCCCAGGTGGGGGGAACACTGAAGCTTTCTTT
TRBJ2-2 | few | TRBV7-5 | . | CVRSLTGTSGSTGELFF | TGTGTCAGAAGCTTAACCGGGACTAGCGGGAGTACCGGGGAGCTGTTTTTT
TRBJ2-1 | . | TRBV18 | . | CASSPEPYNEQFF | TGTGCCAGCTCACCAGAGCCCTACAATGAGCAGTTCTTC
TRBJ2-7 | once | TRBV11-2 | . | CASSPPLGQPYEQYF | TGTGCCAGCAGCCCCCCGTTGGGCCAGCCGTACGAGCAGTACTTC
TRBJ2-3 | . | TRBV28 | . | CASSKRTVATDTQYF | TGTGCCAGCTCGAAACGGACAGTTGCCACAGATACGCAGTATTTT
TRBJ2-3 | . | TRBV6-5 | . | CASSYSGARTDTQYF | TGTGCCAGCAGTTACTCGGGGGCGCGCACAGATACGCAGTATTTT
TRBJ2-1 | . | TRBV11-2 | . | CASSLGAGSYNEQFF | TGTGCCAGCAGCCTTGGTGCGGGAAGTTACAATGAGCAGTTCTTC
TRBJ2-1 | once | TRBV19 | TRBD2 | CASSRVAGEYNEQFF | TGTGCCAGTAGTAGAGTAGCGGGAGAGTACAATGAGCAGTTCTTC
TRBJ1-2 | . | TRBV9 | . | CASAQGSYGYTF | TGTGCCAGCGCGCAGGGGAGCTATGGCTACACCTTC
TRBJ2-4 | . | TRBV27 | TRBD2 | CASKGLAGGGAKNIQYF | TGTGCCAGCAAGGGACTAGCGGGAGGGGGGGCCAAAAACATTCAGTACTTC
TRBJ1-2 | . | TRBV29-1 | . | CSVAPLYGYTF | TGCAGCGTGGCCCCCCTTTATGGCTACACCTTC